Included here is one TCR beta chain sequence, with context. This entry is derived from a study of cytomegalovirus exposure and HLA in healthy donors. Germline CDR1 is SGHNT and CDR2 is YYREEE (reference sequence). J lost 3 bases, V lost 4 bases, and 7 bases had no gene match. The CDR3 loop spans 15 amino acids. In the PCR, 60 Vbeta and 13 Jbeta primers were used. The repertoire was sequenced with immunoSEQ multiplex PCR; TCRdb's copy has only in-frame clones and lacks some. The sample comprises roughly 200,000 clones, more than 80% of which are singletons, and about 3.1% rests with the top ten. The receptor was isolated from a man aged 25 to 40 in good health and CMV-seronegative. The chain employs TRBV5-4 and TRBJ2-7; 10 positions match TRBD2. Sequenced sample: PBMCs. The CDR3 sequence is CASSRPGLANYEQYF. CDR3 coding DNA: TGTGCCAGCAGCAGACCGGGACTAGCGAACTACGAGCAGTACTTC.